A selection of T cell receptor beta chains follows, all from one sample in a study of vaccination effects on CD4 cells after COVID-19. No antigens are known for them. The protocol was immunoSEQ multiplex PCR, while the TCRdb copy is restricted to in-frame clones and leaves out a portion. The data show tens of thousands of clones, over 75% seen once. This material consisted of CD4+ T cells from PBMCs cultured with SARS-CoV-2 spike peptides, taken after COVID-19 vaccination. The receptors were gathered from a human donor who received a COVID-19 vaccine. Some clones in this sample may be carry-over from other donors' samples. Both conserved end residues are part of each CDR3. D genes are given only for firm matches. Expanded clones are given a class, and other clones once, few, many or no size at all.

D	J	size	V	CDR3	DNA
-	TRBJ1-1	-	TRBV28	CASRLTGTEAFF	TGTGCCAGCAGATTGACGGGGACTGAAGCTTTCTTT
-	TRBJ2-3	-	TRBV5-8	CASHIWADTQYF	TGTGCCAGCCATATCTGGGCAGATACGCAGTATTTT
-	TRBJ2-1	-	TRBV11-1	CASSLAVLGGPLQWQFF	TGTGCCAGCAGCTTAGCGGTTTTGGGGGGACCCCTACAATGGCAGTTCTTC
TRBD1	TRBJ1-5	-	TRBV10-3	CAISERQGAPGQPQHF	TGTGCCATCAGTGAGCGACAGGGGGCGCCCGGTCAGCCCCAGCATTTT
TRBD1	TRBJ1-2	-	TRBV9	CASSIRGTGDPFYGYTF	TGTGCCAGCAGCATCCGGGGGACAGGCGACCCTTTTTATGGCTACACCTTC
-	TRBJ1-1	-	TRBV7-3	CASSLEVGTEAFF	TGTGCCAGCAGCTTAGAAGTGGGCACTGAAGCTTTCTTT
-	TRBJ1-4	few	TRBV5-4	CASSPTGATNEKLFF	TGTGCCAGCAGCCCTACAGGAGCAACTAATGAAAAACTGTTTTTT
-	TRBJ1-4	-	TRBV18	CASSLSQSNNEKLFF	TGTGCCAGCTCACTTTCCCAAAGCAATAATGAAAAACTGTTTTTT
-	TRBJ1-2	-	TRBV14	CASSQSRNYGYTF	TGTGCCAGCAGCCAATCAAGGAACTATGGCTACACCTTC
TRBD1	TRBJ1-2	-	TRBV27	CASTSGQGGRYTF	TGTGCCAGCACCTCGGGACAGGGGGGCCGCTACACCTTC
-	TRBJ2-3	-	TRBV29-1	CSYEGESTDTQYF	TGCAGCTATGAGGGCGAAAGCACAGATACGCAGTATTTT
TRBD1	TRBJ2-5	-	TRBV3-1/TRBV3-2	CASSPGTVRETQYF	TGTGCCAGCAGCCCAGGGACAGTCCGGGAGACCCAGTACTTC
-	TRBJ2-5	-	TRBV4-3	CASSQEQGKYQYF	TGCGCCAGCAGCCAAGAGCAGGGGAAGTACCAGTACTTC
-	TRBJ2-5	few	TRBV6-1	CASSELFLGRQETQYF	TGTGCCAGCAGTGAATTGTTCCTGGGTAGACAAGAGACCCAGTACTTC
-	TRBJ2-6	-	TRBV15	CATSRAGSGANVLTF	TGTGCCACCAGCAGAGCCGGCTCTGGGGCCAACGTCCTGACTTTC
-	TRBJ2-2	-	TRBV24-1	CATSDFRGTGELFF	TGTGCCACCAGTGATTTTCGGGGTACCGGGGAGCTGTTTTTT
-	TRBJ1-1	-	TRBV28	CASSSTGTSNTEAFF	TGTGCCAGCAGTTCCACCGGGACGAGTAACACTGAAGCTTTCTTT
TRBD1	TRBJ1-6	-	TRBV3-1/TRBV3-2	CASSGSGQVFNSPLHF	TGTGCCAGCAGCGGAAGCGGACAGGTTTTTAATTCACCCCTCCACTTT
-	TRBJ1-4	-	TRBV12-5	CASGLVDGKKLFF	TGTGCTAGTGGTTTGGTAGACGGGAAAAAACTGTTTTTT
-	TRBJ2-1	-	TRBV2	CASSEHRYNEQFF	TGTGCCAGCAGTGAACACCGATACAATGAGCAGTTCTTC
-	TRBJ2-3	-	TRBV6-5	CASRYRASGTDTQYF	TGTGCCAGCAGGTACAGGGCGTCGGGCACAGATACGCAGTATTTT
-	TRBJ2-2	once	TRBV3-1/TRBV3-2	CASSQDRDGLFF	TGTGCCAGCAGCCAAGACAGGGACGGGCTGTTTTTT
-	TRBJ1-4	-	TRBV6-6	CASLSGGDWTNEKLFF	TGTGCCAGCCTCTCGGGGGGGGATTGGACTAATGAAAAACTGTTTTTT
-	TRBJ1-1	-	TRBV6-5	CASTPRGLNTEAFF	TGTGCCAGCACCCCCCGGGGGTTGAACACTGAAGCTTTCTTT
-	TRBJ1-2	few	TRBV5-1	CASSLWGSNYGYTF	TGCGCCAGCAGCTTGTGGGGCAGTAACTATGGCTACACCTTC
TRBD2	TRBJ2-1	-	TRBV10-1	CASSDPPGGVNEQFF	TGCGCCAGCAGTGACCCCCCGGGGGGTGTGAATGAGCAGTTCTTC
-	TRBJ1-5	-	TRBV19	CASSMIGLRQPQHF	TGTGCCAGTAGTATGATAGGGCTCCGACAGCCCCAGCATTTT
-	TRBJ2-3	-	TRBV4-1	CASSQGTVSTDTQYF	TGCGCCAGCAGCCAAGGGACAGTTAGCACAGATACGCAGTATTTT
-	TRBJ1-6	few	TRBV5-1	CASSLTGGSNSPLHF	TGCGCCAGCAGCTTGACCGGGGGCTCAAATTCACCCCTCCACTTT
-	TRBJ2-3	-	TRBV6-4	CARKRDSGDTQYF	TGTGCCAGAAAACGGGACAGCGGGGATACGCAGTATTTT
-	TRBJ2-2	-	TRBV5-6	CASSFRQGGFTGELFF	TGTGCCAGCAGCTTTCGGCAAGGGGGGTTCACCGGGGAGCTGTTTTTT
-	TRBJ1-3	-	TRBV7-6	CASSLLSGNTIYF	TGTGCCAGCAGCTTGCTCTCTGGAAACACCATATATTTT
TRBD1	TRBJ2-1	-	TRBV5-1	CASSHSRDRGFDEQFF	TGCGCCAGCAGTCATAGCCGGGACAGGGGGTTCGATGAGCAGTTCTTC
-	TRBJ2-5	-	TRBV30	CAWVGNQETQYF	TGTGCCTGGGTCGGCAACCAAGAGACCCAGTACTTC
-	TRBJ1-2	-	TRBV2	CASSDTSPGGYTF	TGTGCCAGCAGTGACACCTCGCCGGGAGGCTACACCTTC
-	TRBJ2-2	-	TRBV5-1	CASSLGPGELFF	TGCGCCAGCAGCTTGGGACCCGGGGAGCTGTTTTTT
-	TRBJ1-2	-	TRBV7-3	CASSQTPGGAEGYTF	TGTGCCAGCAGCCAGACACCGGGGGGCGCCGAGGGCTACACCTTC
-	TRBJ1-2	-	TRBV3-1/TRBV3-2	CASSQEGAYGYTF	TGTGCCAGCAGCCAAGAGGGGGCCTATGGCTACACCTTC
-	TRBJ1-2	-	TRBV28	CASSFGGTESRVGYTF	TGTGCCAGCAGTTTTGGGGGGACGGAAAGTCGCGTTGGCTACACCTTC
-	TRBJ2-2	-	TRBV29-1	CSVIAQTNTGELFF	TGCAGCGTTATAGCCCAAACGAACACCGGGGAGCTGTTTTTT
-	TRBJ2-3	-	TRBV4-3	CASRPSGGRTDTQYF	TGCGCCAGCAGACCTAGTGGGGGGAGGACAGATACGCAGTATTTT
TRBD1	TRBJ1-6	-	TRBV28	CASRTGTGSPLHF	TGTGCCAGCAGAACCGGGACAGGTTCACCCCTCCACTTT
-	TRBJ1-1	-	TRBV29-1	CSVVGIGGVNTEAFF	TGCAGCGTTGTGGGCATCGGAGGGGTGAACACTGAAGCTTTCTTT
-	TRBJ1-2	-	TRBV6-6	CASSYSGSPNYGYTF	TGTGCCAGCAGTTACTCGGGCAGTCCTAACTATGGCTACACCTTC
TRBD1	TRBJ1-2	-	TRBV19	CASRPRDRVGYTF	TGTGCCAGTAGACCCCGGGACAGGGTAGGCTACACCTTC
-	TRBJ2-5	-	TRBV20-1	CSASEETQYF	TGCAGTGCTAGTGAGGAGACCCAGTACTTC
-	TRBJ2-5	-	TRBV12-5	CASGSREPQETQYF	TGTGCTAGTGGTTCCCGGGAACCCCAAGAGACCCAGTACTTC
-	TRBJ1-1	-	TRBV6-5	CASSYRDSSTEAFF	TGTGCCAGCAGTTATCGCGACAGTTCCACTGAAGCTTTCTTT
-	TRBJ1-5	-	TRBV5-5	CASSSDSNSNQPQHF	TGTGCCAGCAGCTCGGACAGCAATAGCAATCAGCCCCAGCATTTT
TRBD2	TRBJ2-3	-	TRBV2	CASRRGLAELEGQYF	TGTGCCAGCAGGAGGGGACTAGCGGAACTAGAGGGGCAGTATTTT
TRBD1	TRBJ1-2	-	TRBV7-8	CASSFPGTGGADYGYTF	TGTGCCAGCAGCTTTCCCGGGACAGGGGGCGCAGACTATGGCTACACCTTC